What follows is one T cell receptor beta chain and its context. In terms of age and location, participants ranged from roughly 18 to 100 years and lived in 24 US areas. Two negative PCRs, clearance, or symptom resolution were required of recovered Cohort 3 donors. Repertoires were generated with immunoSEQ multiplex PCR, while TCRdb's copy carries only in-frame clones and drops some. Here the sample spans over 250,000 clones, about nine tenths being singletons. This specimen belongs to a study of blood T cell repertoires in COVID-19. Study at large: Collection of acute and convalescent COVID-19 samples took place in the United States, Italy and Spain.

The CDR3 loop spans 16 amino acids. Germline-derived CDR1 and CDR2 are MNHNS and SASEGT. Trimming removed 4 bases from V and 1 base from J; junction bases left unmatched: 6. The TCR originated in a woman aged 60-75 years who had recovered from COVID-19. The sequenced sample consisted of PBMCs or T cells enriched from blood (not recorded which). The V and J genes are TRBV6-1 and TRBJ2-2, with 7 bases identical to TRBD1. CDR3 residues: CASSATGAQNTGELFF. The CDR3 DNA reads TGTGCCAGCAGTGCAACAGGGGCCCAGAACACCGGGGAGCTGTTTTTT.